This T cell receptor (beta chain) comes out of a study of blood T cell repertoires in COVID-19. The trim removed 2 bases at V and 2 bases at J, leaving 8 bases unmatched. Looked up from germline, CDR1 is SGHTA and CDR2 is FQGNSA. The CDR3 covers 17 residues. Assay used: immunoSEQ multiplex PCR; TCRdb lists only in-frame clones, some missing. Here the sample spans some 130,000 clones, approximately 81% being singletons. The sequence came from a woman between 55 and 75 years old with active or convalescent COVID-19. The gene calls are TRBV7-2 and TRBJ2-2; 7 bases line up with TRBD1. The specimen was peripheral blood. CDR3 amino acids: CASSLRSNRGNTGELFF. Written as DNA, the CDR3 is TGTGCCAGCAGCTTAAGGTCGAACAGGGGCAACACCGGGGAGCTGTTTTTT.